A selection of T cell receptor beta chains follows, all from one sample in a study of blood T cell repertoires in COVID-19. The repertoire was sequenced with immunoSEQ multiplex PCR; TCRdb's copy has only in-frame clones and lacks some. This sample has fewer than 350,000 clones, with 88% found just once. The sample was peripheral blood. The source is a man younger than 35 with active or convalescent COVID-19. CDR3s include the opening cysteine and the closing phenylalanine or tryptophan. The D gene is left open where the match is weak.

j_call	d_call	v_call	cdr3_aa
TRBJ1-2	TRBD1	TRBV6-5	CASSYRTGAYGYTF
TRBJ2-1	.	TRBV18	CASSQGNEQFF
TRBJ1-2	.	TRBV2	CASSVGQGSYGYTF
TRBJ1-6	.	TRBV6-5	CAGGQLNSPLHF
TRBJ1-1	.	TRBV19	CASRTTDITNTEAFF
TRBJ2-2	TRBD2	TRBV3-1/TRBV3-2	CASSQDKRGPLAYGELFF
TRBJ1-3	TRBD1	TRBV9	CASSANRDRGLSGNTIYF
TRBJ1-1	.	TRBV5-6	CASSTGGSYNTEAFF
TRBJ2-7	.	TRBV5-4	CASSLGLEQYF
TRBJ1-5	.	TRBV7-2	CASSPRGSGGYQPQHF
TRBJ1-1	.	TRBV7-2	CASRPDSNTEAFF
TRBJ1-5	.	TRBV27	CASNTKQGVNQPQHF
TRBJ1-1	.	TRBV2	CASSEGQAMNTEAFF
TRBJ2-7	TRBD1	TRBV6-2/TRBV6-3	CASSAPGQGLSEQYF
TRBJ2-1	TRBD2	TRBV9	CASSVDGGGATYNEQFF
TRBJ2-5	TRBD2	TRBV11-1	CASSLGDYVYYF
TRBJ2-3	TRBD2	TRBV6-2/TRBV6-3	CASSYSSGSTDTQYF
TRBJ2-2	TRBD1	TRBV19	CASSRTGTGRTGELFF
TRBJ2-7	TRBD1	TRBV13	CASSFGTGGSYEQYF
TRBJ2-7	.	TRBV12-5	CASGPTETYEQYF
TRBJ2-2	.	TRBV9	CASSVAAPGFRSGELFF
TRBJ2-1	TRBD2	TRBV18	CASSPGLAGQEQFF
TRBJ2-5	TRBD2	TRBV6-5	CASSFDSGGAWKTQYF
TRBJ1-2	.	TRBV7-9	CASSRPTGFYGYTF
TRBJ2-7	.	TRBV7-2	CASSVGLTYEQYF
TRBJ1-6	.	TRBV6-4	CASSDLTAGISPLHF
TRBJ2-7	TRBD1	TRBV27	CASSLTGGIPYEQYF
TRBJ2-3	TRBD2	TRBV9	CASSVEVRGERDTQYF
TRBJ2-4	TRBD1	TRBV9	CASSVTGNTYSSDIQYF
TRBJ1-5	TRBD1	TRBV24-1	CATGQGGNQPQHF
TRBJ2-2	TRBD1	TRBV9	CASSGPGTGDTGELFF
TRBJ2-7	.	TRBV13	CASSLRDGLYEQYF
TRBJ2-5	TRBD2	TRBV6-1	CASSETSGPVRYF
TRBJ2-5	.	TRBV19	CASNRGARETQYF
TRBJ2-4	.	TRBV27	CASSLSRVAKNIQYF
TRBJ2-7	.	TRBV12-3/TRBV12-4	CASSYGVHEQYF
TRBJ2-3	TRBD2	TRBV5-1	CASSFGLAGSSTDTQYF
TRBJ2-3	TRBD1	TRBV28	CASSTGAPTDTQYF
TRBJ1-1	.	TRBV5-4	CASSYRELNTEAFF
TRBJ1-1	TRBD1	TRBV13	CASSLGTSWTGGTEAFF
TRBJ2-1	.	TRBV6-5	CASSQTRGNNEQFF
TRBJ2-7	.	TRBV20-1	CSASSQVYEQYF
TRBJ2-2	.	TRBV7-2	CASSLGSGELFF
TRBJ1-2	.	TRBV12-3/TRBV12-4	CASSLRGGYGYTF
TRBJ2-1	.	TRBV6-2/TRBV6-3	CASSYVATNEQFF
TRBJ1-1	.	TRBV12-3/TRBV12-4	CASSLLTATEAFF
TRBJ2-7	TRBD1	TRBV3-1/TRBV3-2	CASSSAGTGELEQYF
TRBJ2-5	TRBD1	TRBV18	CASSPPDRVQETQYF
TRBJ2-2	TRBD1	TRBV7-8	CASSAGTDFTGELFF
TRBJ1-3	.	TRBV10-3	CAISESYRSGNTIYF
TRBJ2-6	.	TRBV19	CASTYSGANVLTF
TRBJ2-7	TRBD1	TRBV11-2	CASSFGQGRYEQYF
TRBJ1-2	.	TRBV9	CASSVAIGLEDGYTF
TRBJ2-3	TRBD2	TRBV7-2	CASSVGLAGGPRTDTQYF
TRBJ2-2	TRBD1	TRBV3-1/TRBV3-2	CASSRFNRGNTGELFF